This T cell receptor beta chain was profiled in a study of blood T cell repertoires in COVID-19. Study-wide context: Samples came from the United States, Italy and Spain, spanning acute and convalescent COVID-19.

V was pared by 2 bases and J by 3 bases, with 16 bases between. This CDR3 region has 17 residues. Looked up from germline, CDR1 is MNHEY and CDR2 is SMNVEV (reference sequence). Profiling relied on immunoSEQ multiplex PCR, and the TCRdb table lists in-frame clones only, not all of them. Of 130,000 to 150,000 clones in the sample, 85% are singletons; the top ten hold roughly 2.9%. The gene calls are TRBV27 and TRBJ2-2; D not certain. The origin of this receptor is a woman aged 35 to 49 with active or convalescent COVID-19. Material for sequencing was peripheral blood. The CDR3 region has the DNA TGTGCCAGCAGTTTAGAGGCCGAAGACTCTTACACCGGGGAGCTGTTTTTT. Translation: CASSLEAEDSYTGELFF.